A single TCR beta chain is shown here with its context. Its antigen is still unknown. TCRdb redid the calling of the 5' RACE reads with MiXCR, one entry per CDR3 protein. Here the sample spans hundreds of thousands of distinct CDR3 sequences, approximately 19% being singletons. The V and J ends lost 4 bases and 5 bases respectively, with 13 bases between them. Germline V gene lookup returns CDR1 SGHDT and CDR2 YYEEEE. The CDR3 is made up of 13 amino acids. These data belong to a study of T-cell memory formation after mild COVID-19. Study results and caveats: Confirmation was lacking for SARS-CoV-2 specificity of second-wave clones that peaked on day 37.

Sequenced sample: PBMCs or a T cell subset sorted from them (not recorded which). V gene TRBV5-6 combines with J gene TRBJ2-7, with D tentatively TRBD1 (6 bases). The clonotype was recovered from an adult woman who had mild COVID-19 (a few samples of this study predate the infection). Cell type and time point are not known. The CDR3 region is CASSDTGYHEQYF. CDR3 nucleotides: TGTGCCAGCAGCGATACAGGGTACCACGAGCAGTACTTC.